One sample yielded the 12 T cell receptor beta chains listed below, sequenced in a study of tumor and adjacent non-tumor tissue in lung cancer. Three rounds of nested PCR, following a modified ARM-PCR protocol, produced the TCRbeta library. MiXCR was run by TCRdb on the multiplex PCR reads, yielding one entry per CDR3 protein. The repertoire includes some 80,000 distinct CDR3 sequences, about four fifths of them detected once, and about half sits in the top ten. The template was RNA from unsorted bulk tissue. The normal lung tissue was taken more than 3 cm from the tumor edge. Sequenced sample: distant non-tumor lung tissue. The receptors were sampled from a man aged 55 to 70 with non-small cell lung cancer.

Worth noting for this clonotype: Just one base apart from a much larger clone, this may be a read error. Lacking the conserved final phenylalanine or tryptophan, this CDR3 likely reflects a read error. This chain uses TRBV20-1 with TRBJ2-3; 7 nucleotides line up with TRBD2. After removal of 3 bases from V and 0 bases from J, the junction contained 6 bases not matched to a gene. Germline CDR1 reads DFQATT; CDR2 reads SNEGSKA (reference sequence). This CDR3 region has 15 residues. In nucleotides, the CDR3 is TGCAGTGCTAGCGGGAGGTCCAAAAGCACAGATACGCAGTATTTA. Its protein product is CSASGRSKSTDTQYL.

As concerns this clonotype: One end of the junction is discordant with germline, which a read error may explain. This chain links TRBV11-3 with TRBJ2-3; 7 positions agree with TRBD1. The J call may be mistaken, given a closer DNA end match to TRBJ1-5. Germline CDR1 SGHNT, CDR2 YENEEA. This CDR3 is 13 amino acids long. The CDR3 DNA sequence: TGCGTCAGCAGCTTTCAGGGGGTAGATATGCAGCATTTT. Protein: CVSSFQGVDMQHF.

The chain combines TRBV11-2 with TRBJ2-7; D gene uncertain. Trimming stripped 0 bases from V and 10 bases from J, with 13 bases between. CDR3 length: 13 residues. Germline V gene sequence: CDR1 SGHAT, CDR2 FQNNGV. Here the CDR3 reads CASSLDTLSKQYF. The CDR3 DNA follows: TGTGCCAGCAGCTTAGACACGCTCTCCAAACAGTACTTC.

As for this clonotype: A junction boundary mismatches the germline segment, possibly from a read error. The chain combines TRBV11-2 with TRBJ2-6, with 7 bases that match TRBD1. The germline V gene has CDR1 SGHAT and CDR2 FQNNGV. The CDR3 extends over 19 amino acids. This chain's CDR3 is CASSIVPEDRPSGANVLTF. The DNA of the CDR3 is TGTGCTAGCAGCATAGTTCCAGAGGACAGGCCCTCTGGGGCCAACGTCCTGACTTTC.

This clonotype was seen a few times. One junction end does not reproduce the germline sequence, and a read error may be involved. The V and J genes are TRBV4-2 and TRBJ1-6, with 8 bases identical to TRBD1. Germline CDR1 reads LGHNA; CDR2 reads YNFKEQ. The length of the CDR3 is 18 residues. The CDR3 DNA reads as TGTGCCAGCAGCCACTCACTAGGGACAGGTTTAGGAAATTCATCCCTCCACTTT. It specifies CASSHSLGTGLGNSSLHF.

Regarding this clonotype: One end of the junction fails to match germline, which may point to a read error. V gene TRBV11-2 combines with J gene TRBJ2-5; TRBD1 aligns across 7 bases. This CDR3 is built from 14 residues. CDR1 and CDR2 (germline): SGHAT, FQNNGV. In DNA, the CDR3 is TGCGCCAGCAGCTCCGGACAGGATCTGGAGACCCATTACTTC. Protein: CASSSGQDLETHYF. Looking up the rest from reference TRBV11-2 and TRBJ2-5 gives the full variable domain: EAGVAQSPRYKIIEKRQSVAFWCNPISGHATLYWYQQILGQGPKLLIQFQNNGVVDDSQLPKDRFSAERLKGVDSTLKIQPAKLEDSAVYLCASSSGQDLETHYFGPGTRLLVL.

As to this clonotype: One end of the junction is discordant with germline, which a read error may explain. V gene TRBV11-1 combines with J gene TRBJ2-3; D is unresolved. This CDR3 has 12 residues. Per germline, CDR1 SGHAT and CDR2 FQDESV (reference sequence). CDR3 bases: TGTGGCAGCAGTCTTAGAACAGATACGCAGTATTTT. Its translation: CGSSLRTDTQYF. Filled out from reference TRBV11-1 and TRBJ2-3, the complete variable domain reads EAEVAQSPRYKITEKSQAVAFWCDPISGHATLYWYRQILGQGPELLVQFQDESVVDDSQLPKDRFSAERLKGVDSTLKIQPAELGDSAMYLCGSSLRTDTQYFGPGTRLTVL.

Note on this clonotype: It may be a read error: a sequence one base away is much more abundant. This chain joins TRBV11-2 and TRBJ2-7; D not certain. Per the germline V gene, CDR1 is SGHAT and CDR2 is FQNNGV. The length of the CDR3 is 12 residues. CDR3 sequence: CASSLGSDEEYF. Written as DNA, the CDR3 is TGTGCCAGCAGCTTAGGATCCGACGAGGAGTACTTC.

Points on this clonotype: Here the CDR3 omits its conserved ending phenylalanine or tryptophan, so a read error is the likely source. The chain links TRBV11-2 to TRBJ2-6, with unresolved D. CDR1 and CDR2 from the germline V gene are SGHAT and FQNNGV. CDR3 length: 14 residues. The CDR3 sequence: CASSPISSADVLTL. CDR3 nucleotide sequence: TGTGCCAGCAGTCCTATCTCTTCGGCCGACGTCCTGACTCTC.

The sample holds a few counts of this clonotype. J is TRBJ2-1 and V is TRBV29-1, with 8 bases matching TRBD2. Losses at the gene ends were 1 base for V and 0 bases for J; bases not matched to a gene: 5. In germline, CDR1 is SQVTM, CDR2 ANQGSEA. The CDR3 runs to 16 residues. The chain's CDR3 is CSVEGKRESSYNEQFF. The CDR3 DNA is TGCAGCGTTGAAGGGAAGCGGGAGAGCTCCTACAATGAGCAGTTCTTC.

A word on this clonotype: No conserved phenylalanine or tryptophan is present at the end of the CDR3, so a read error is the likely explanation. The chain employs TRBV4-3 and TRBJ1-1; D is undetermined. The germline V gene has CDR1 LGHNA and CDR2 YSLEER. The CDR3 extends over 16 amino acids. V was cut by 0 bases and J by 6 bases, with 17 bases left in between. CDR3 bases: TGCGCCAGCAGCCAAGATCATAGTCAGTTCAACTCTGAAGCTTTCTAT. Translation: CASSQDHSQFNSEAFY.

This chain uses TRBV6-2 or TRBV6-3 with TRBJ1-1; D remains unclear. Trimming cost V 7 bases and J 1 base, with 10 bases left between them. Germline CDR1 and CDR2: MNHEY and SVGEGT. This CDR3 has 13 residues. The CDR3 region has the DNA TGTGCCAGCAATACAATCCCGAACACTGAAGCTTTCTTT. It yields the protein CASNTIPNTEAFF.